Listed below are T cell receptor beta chains from one sample, sequenced in a study of T cells after yellow fever vaccination. Each CDR3 protein is one row after TCRdb ran MiXCR on the 5' RACE reads. The sample lists some 600,000 distinct CDR3 sequences, less than 20% occurring once. Sequenced material: PBMCs, taken about 5 days after the first yellow fever vaccination. The receptors shown here come from a man aged 18 to 30 who received the YFV17D yellow fever vaccine. CDR3s include the opening cysteine and the closing phenylalanine or tryptophan. D genes are given only for firm matches. Size tells how often a clone was seen (once, few, many) or the class of an expanded clone, and some rows leave it out.

size: -
D: TRBD1
V: TRBV4-1
J: TRBJ1-2
DNA: TGCGCCAGCAGCCAAGTAATCAACAGCGACAGGGGGCGCGGCTACACCTTC
CDR3: CASSQVINSDRGRGYTF

size: -
D: TRBD2
V: TRBV3-1
J: TRBJ2-3
DNA: TGTGCCAGCACCTCCCGGGGGGGAAGCACAGATACGCAGTATTTT
CDR3: CASTSRGGSTDTQYF

size: few
D: -
V: TRBV11-2
J: TRBJ2-2
DNA: TGTGCCAGCAGACCCGAAATCACCGGGGAGCTGTTTTTT
CDR3: CASRPEITGELFF

size: few
D: -
V: TRBV12-3/TRBV12-4
J: TRBJ1-4
DNA: TGTGCCAGCAGTTTAACACCGTCTGGGAATGAAAAACTGTTTTTT
CDR3: CASSLTPSGNEKLFF

size: few
D: -
V: TRBV4-1
J: TRBJ2-7
DNA: TGCGCCAGCAGCCAAGCCCCAGGGCTGGCCTACGAGCAGTACTTC
CDR3: CASSQAPGLAYEQYF

size: -
D: -
V: TRBV7-9
J: TRBJ2-1
DNA: TGTGCCAGCAGACCTGACAGGTCCACTTTCAATGAGCAGTTCTTC
CDR3: CASRPDRSTFNEQFF

size: once
D: -
V: TRBV5-5
J: TRBJ2-5
DNA: TGTGCCAGCAGCTTGCTGGGAGTAGGAGAGACCCAGTACTTC
CDR3: CASSLLGVGETQYF

size: few
D: -
V: TRBV5-1
J: TRBJ1-1
DNA: TGCGCCAGCAGCTTGGTCTCAGGAGTCAACACTCAAGCTTTCTTT
CDR3: CASSLVSGVNTQAFF

size: -
D: -
V: TRBV11-2
J: TRBJ1-1
DNA: TGTGCCAGCAGCCTCCGAACAGGCATGAACACTGAAGCTTTCTTT
CDR3: CASSLRTGMNTEAFF

size: -
D: TRBD2
V: TRBV7-2
J: TRBJ2-4
DNA: TGTGCCAGCAGCTTACCTAGCGGGGGGCGGGAAAACATTCAGTACTTC
CDR3: CASSLPSGGRENIQYF

size: few
D: -
V: TRBV5-1
J: TRBJ1-1
DNA: TGCGCCAGCAGCTTATTAGGACAGATGAACACTGAAGCTTTCTTT
CDR3: CASSLLGQMNTEAFF

size: -
D: -
V: TRBV10-3
J: TRBJ1-1
DNA: TGTGCCATCAGTGAGTCACCCGCTGCGGTAGGAAACACTGAAGCTTTCTTT
CDR3: CAISESPAAVGNTEAFF

size: -
D: -
V: TRBV28
J: TRBJ1-1
DNA: TGTGCCAGCGGGACAAAGGACACTGAAGCTTTCTTT
CDR3: CASGTKDTEAFF

size: few
D: -
V: TRBV7-6
J: TRBJ1-2
DNA: TGTGCCAGCAGCTTAGAGAGGGGATTGCGCTATGGCTACACCTTC
CDR3: CASSLERGLRYGYTF

size: many
D: -
V: TRBV29-1
J: TRBJ2-3
DNA: TGCAGCGTTGAGGGGGGGCGAGGGGTCACAGATACGCAGTATTTT
CDR3: CSVEGGRGVTDTQYF

size: few
D: -
V: TRBV7-3
J: TRBJ2-3
DNA: TGTGCCAGCAGCTTCCAGGGACTCGGAGGGGCAGATACGCAGTATTTT
CDR3: CASSFQGLGGADTQYF

size: many
D: -
V: TRBV9
J: TRBJ1-1
DNA: TGTGCCAGCAGCGTAGGAGGGGATAGCGCTGAAGCTTTCTTT
CDR3: CASSVGGDSAEAFF

size: -
D: TRBD1
V: TRBV27
J: TRBJ1-6
DNA: TGTGCCAGCAGATATAAGGGGGCAACCACCCTCCACTTT
CDR3: CASRYKGATTLHF

size: few
D: -
V: TRBV6-5
J: TRBJ2-7
DNA: TGTGCCAGCAGTTACTCATCAGGGAAGAACTACGAGCAGTACTTC
CDR3: CASSYSSGKNYEQYF

size: -
D: TRBD2
V: TRBV7-8
J: TRBJ2-2
DNA: TGTGCCAGCAGCACTAGCGGGTCCCTCGGGGAGCTGTTTTTT
CDR3: CASSTSGSLGELFF

size: few
D: TRBD1
V: TRBV7-9
J: TRBJ1-1
DNA: TGTGCCAGCAGCTTAATCAGGGGGACTGAAGCTTTCTTT
CDR3: CASSLIRGTEAFF

size: few
D: -
V: TRBV29-1
J: TRBJ2-7
DNA: TGCAGCGTGCCTTCCTACGAGCAGTACTTC
CDR3: CSVPSYEQYF

size: -
D: -
V: TRBV11-2
J: TRBJ1-5
DNA: TGTGCCAGCAGCTTAGACCTACCCATGCCCCAGCATTTT
CDR3: CASSLDLPMPQHF

size: few
D: TRBD2
V: TRBV6-5
J: TRBJ2-4
DNA: TGTGCCAGCAGTTTGTCGGCTAGCGGGGCGTTAAACATTCAGTACTTC
CDR3: CASSLSASGALNIQYF

size: many
D: -
V: TRBV7-9
J: TRBJ1-3
DNA: TGTGCCAGCAGCTCAGTCGCCTCAAGCTCTGGAAACACCATATATTTT
CDR3: CASSSVASSSGNTIYF

size: many
D: -
V: TRBV5-1
J: TRBJ2-5
DNA: TGCGCCAGCAGATCCGGGACGGAACAAGAGACCCAGTACTTC
CDR3: CASRSGTEQETQYF

size: -
D: -
V: TRBV2
J: TRBJ2-6
DNA: TGTGCCACAGGGGAAGGGGCCAACGTCCTGACTTTC
CDR3: CATGEGANVLTF

size: few
D: TRBD1
V: TRBV5-1
J: TRBJ1-6
DNA: TGCGCCAGCAGGTCTTTCCGGGACAGGGTTTCACCCCTCCACTTT
CDR3: CASRSFRDRVSPLHF

size: -
D: -
V: TRBV9
J: TRBJ2-5
DNA: TGTGCCAGCAGCGTAGGGGACGATCTACGGGAGACCCAGTACTTC
CDR3: CASSVGDDLRETQYF

size: -
D: -
V: TRBV3-1
J: TRBJ1-1
DNA: TGTGCCAGCAGCCAGGGGAGGACCCCCAGGAACACTGAAGCTTTCTTT
CDR3: CASSQGRTPRNTEAFF

size: few
D: TRBD1
V: TRBV6-5
J: TRBJ1-6
DNA: TGTGCCAGCAGTTACGACAGGGCTATACATTCACCCCTCCACTTT
CDR3: CASSYDRAIHSPLHF

size: few
D: -
V: TRBV7-9
J: TRBJ1-2
DNA: TGTGCCAGCAGCTTAGAGTTCACCTACACCTTC
CDR3: CASSLEFTYTF

size: many
D: -
V: TRBV7-7
J: TRBJ2-3
DNA: TGTGCCAGCAGCTTAGCTGGGTCCGGGACAGATACGCAGTATTTT
CDR3: CASSLAGSGTDTQYF

size: -
D: -
V: TRBV4-3
J: TRBJ1-5
DNA: TGCGCCAGCAGCGACGGAGAGAATCAGCCCCAGCATTTT
CDR3: CASSDGENQPQHF

size: -
D: -
V: TRBV4-3
J: TRBJ2-3
DNA: TGCGCCAGCAGCCAAGACCCCAACGCGGATACGCAGTATTTT
CDR3: CASSQDPNADTQYF

size: -
D: -
V: TRBV5-6
J: TRBJ2-1
DNA: TGTGCCAGCAGCTCTGCCCAGATCCCCTACAATGAGCAGTTCTTC
CDR3: CASSSAQIPYNEQFF

size: -
D: -
V: TRBV7-2
J: TRBJ2-5
DNA: TGTGCCAGCAGCTTAAAGAAGAGAGAGACCCAGTACTTC
CDR3: CASSLKKRETQYF

size: few
D: TRBD1
V: TRBV12-3/TRBV12-4
J: TRBJ1-3
DNA: TGTGCCAGCAGTTCAGGACAGGCAGGAAACACCATATATTTT
CDR3: CASSSGQAGNTIYF

size: many
D: -
V: TRBV5-1
J: TRBJ2-5
DNA: TGCGCCAGCAGCTTGGCCACCCGCGAGACCCAGTACTTC
CDR3: CASSLATRETQYF

size: many
D: -
V: TRBV30
J: TRBJ1-5
DNA: TGTGCCTGGAGTGGAGGGGGCAATCAGCCCCAGCATTTT
CDR3: CAWSGGGNQPQHF

size: -
D: TRBD1
V: TRBV12-3/TRBV12-4
J: TRBJ1-2
DNA: TGTGCCAGCAGTCACCCTGACAGGGGATATGGCTACACCTTC
CDR3: CASSHPDRGYGYTF

size: few
D: -
V: TRBV6-6
J: TRBJ1-5
DNA: TGTGCCAGCATTCAAACCCAGGGGCAGCCCCAGCATTTT
CDR3: CASIQTQGQPQHF

size: few
D: -
V: TRBV20-1
J: TRBJ2-1
DNA: TGCAGCCCCGGGGCCAACTACAATGAGCAGTTCTTC
CDR3: CSPGANYNEQFF

size: -
D: -
V: TRBV6-2/TRBV6-3
J: TRBJ2-3
DNA: TGTGCCAGCAGTTACGGGGTGCGACGTGGCACAGATACGCAGTATTTT
CDR3: CASSYGVRRGTDTQYF

size: few
D: -
V: TRBV11-2
J: TRBJ1-4
DNA: TGTGCCAGCAGCTTACGGACAGAAGATGAAAAACTGTTTTTT
CDR3: CASSLRTEDEKLFF

size: -
D: -
V: TRBV4-3
J: TRBJ2-5
DNA: TGCGCCAGCAGCCAAGATTGGGGTAGGGTAGGAGAGACCCAGTACTTC
CDR3: CASSQDWGRVGETQYF

size: many
D: -
V: TRBV10-2
J: TRBJ1-1
DNA: TGCGCCAGCAGTGAGTTCGCCGGGACGGTGAACACTGAAGCTTTCTTT
CDR3: CASSEFAGTVNTEAFF

size: -
D: -
V: TRBV5-1
J: TRBJ2-7
DNA: TGCGCCAGCAGCGATAGGGGGGGCTCCTACGAGCAGTACTTC
CDR3: CASSDRGGSYEQYF

size: few
D: -
V: TRBV5-6
J: TRBJ1-1
DNA: TGTGCCAGCAGCCGACTGTTAATGAACACTGAAGCTTTCTTT
CDR3: CASSRLLMNTEAFF

size: many
D: TRBD1
V: TRBV12-3/TRBV12-4
J: TRBJ2-1
DNA: TGTGCCAGCAGTTTAAGGGACAGGGAAAATGAGCAGTTCTTC
CDR3: CASSLRDRENEQFF

size: -
D: TRBD1
V: TRBV7-6
J: TRBJ1-1
DNA: TGTGCCAGCAGACAGGGGGAGGGCACTGAAGCTTTCTTT
CDR3: CASRQGEGTEAFF

size: -
D: -
V: TRBV5-1
J: TRBJ1-1
DNA: TGCGCCAGTGGGCGGGGAGGGGACACTGAAGCTTTCTTT
CDR3: CASGRGGDTEAFF

size: -
D: TRBD1
V: TRBV5-1
J: TRBJ1-5
DNA: TGCGCCAGCAGCTCGACAGGGGGAGGTCAGCCCCAGCATTTT
CDR3: CASSSTGGGQPQHF